This T cell receptor beta chain was sequenced in a study of vaccination and CD4 T cells after COVID-19. In the study overall: For control cultures, the treatment was a CEFX pool, an HIV-1 Nef pool, or no peptide.

On this clonotype: Its target is not known.

An Oncomine TCR Beta short-read assay was used to sequence the DNA from cultured CD4+ T cells. In TCRdb, the PCR reads were re-called with MiXCR into one record per CDR3 protein. The data hold more than 12,000 distinct CDR3 sequences, with 74% observed a single time. The CDR3 is 14 amino acids. V shed 7 bases and J shed 8 bases, with 18 bases lying between them. Germline assignment: CDR1 MNHEY and CDR2 SVGEGT. Treatment defined: roughly 10-day PBMC culture with coronavirus spike peptide pools or control peptides (ViraFEST assay). Peptide pool stimulation in ViraFEST expanded antigen-specific T cells, whose TCRs were then sequenced.

This chain connects TRBV6-2 or TRBV6-3 to TRBJ2-1; possible D gene TRBD1, 7 bases. The sequencing input was CD4+ T cells from blood, cultured in vitro. The sequence was collected from a human donor who had recovered from COVID-19. CDR3 in amino acids: CASTVRLGGDEQFF. The DNA of the CDR3 is TGTGCCAGCACCGTGCGACTAGGGGGCGATGAGCAGTTCTTC.